A selection of T cell receptor beta chains follows, all from one sample in a study of cytomegalovirus exposure and HLA in healthy donors. The method was immunoSEQ multiplex PCR; TCRdb's version includes in-frame clones alone and lacks a portion of them. The table records about 190,000 clones, around 86% of them present only once. The sequenced material came from PBMCs. These TCRs come from a woman between 18 and 30 years old in good health and CMV-seronegative. Each CDR3 is given with its conserved first and last residue. The order of the fields is CDR3 DNA, CDR3 protein, J gene, D gene, V gene, clone size. D genes are given only for firm matches. The size field is filled for only some rows; it gives once, few, many or a size class.

CDR3 DNA: TGTGCCAGCAGCTTAGGTTTCGGGGTGGTTTGGGACGAGCAGTACTTC
CDR3 protein: CASSLGFGVVWDEQYF
J gene: TRBJ2-7
D gene: NA
V gene: TRBV7-6
clone size: NA

CDR3 DNA: TGTGCCAGCAGTGAAGGGCAGGGAAGTTACAATGAGCAGTTCTTC
CDR3 protein: CASSEGQGSYNEQFF
J gene: TRBJ2-1
D gene: NA
V gene: TRBV6-1
clone size: NA

CDR3 DNA: TGTGCCAGCAGCCCCCGTCGAGCCGGGACAGGGGACATTGGGGCCAACGTCCTGACTTTC
CDR3 protein: CASSPRRAGTGDIGANVLTF
J gene: TRBJ2-6
D gene: TRBD1
V gene: TRBV7-7
clone size: NA

CDR3 DNA: TGCGCCAGCAGCCCGGAGTTATATATAGGTGGGGAGCAGTTCTTC
CDR3 protein: CASSPELYIGGEQFF
J gene: TRBJ2-1
D gene: NA
V gene: TRBV5-1
clone size: NA

CDR3 DNA: TGTGCCAGCAGTCCAGACAGGGTTGGGTCCTACGAGCAGTACTTC
CDR3 protein: CASSPDRVGSYEQYF
J gene: TRBJ2-7
D gene: TRBD1
V gene: TRBV7-3
clone size: NA

CDR3 DNA: TGTGCCAGCACGGGGGAGGGATACAATGAGCAGTTCTTC
CDR3 protein: CASTGEGYNEQFF
J gene: TRBJ2-1
D gene: TRBD2
V gene: TRBV2
clone size: NA

CDR3 DNA: TGTGCCAGCAGATACATTGACAGGAACACTGAAGCTTTCTTT
CDR3 protein: CASRYIDRNTEAFF
J gene: TRBJ1-1
D gene: NA
V gene: TRBV6-5
clone size: NA

CDR3 DNA: TGTGCCAGTCACCTCGGGACTAGCGGGGCTACCGAGCAGTACTTC
CDR3 protein: CASHLGTSGATEQYF
J gene: TRBJ2-7
D gene: TRBD2
V gene: TRBV6-1
clone size: NA

CDR3 DNA: TGCGCCAGCAGCTTGGAGGGGTTCAGCTACGAGCAGTACTTC
CDR3 protein: CASSLEGFSYEQYF
J gene: TRBJ2-7
D gene: NA
V gene: TRBV5-1
clone size: NA

CDR3 DNA: TGTGCCAGCAGCCTCTTCACGGACAGGAGCACGGAGACCCAGTACTTC
CDR3 protein: CASSLFTDRSTETQYF
J gene: TRBJ2-5
D gene: TRBD1
V gene: TRBV7-9
clone size: NA

CDR3 DNA: TGCGCCAGCAGCACGGGCACCCTCCTATTCCCTAGCGGGGGCACAGATACGCAGTATTTT
CDR3 protein: CASSTGTLLFPSGGTDTQYF
J gene: TRBJ2-3
D gene: TRBD2
V gene: TRBV5-1
clone size: NA

CDR3 DNA: TGTGCCAGCAGTGGAGTAGTGACCCCCGAGGGGACCCAGTACTTC
CDR3 protein: CASSGVVTPEGTQYF
J gene: TRBJ2-5
D gene: NA
V gene: TRBV2
clone size: NA

CDR3 DNA: TGTGCCAGCAGTGGCCCGGACAGGGGAGCCGGGGAGCTGTTTTTT
CDR3 protein: CASSGPDRGAGELFF
J gene: TRBJ2-2
D gene: TRBD1
V gene: TRBV6-1
clone size: NA

CDR3 DNA: TGTGCCAGCAGTTTCCGCTCTGGGGCCAACGTCCTGACTTTC
CDR3 protein: CASSFRSGANVLTF
J gene: TRBJ2-6
D gene: NA
V gene: TRBV27
clone size: NA

CDR3 DNA: TGTGCCAGCTTGACTAGCGGGACCTACAATGAGCAGTTCTTC
CDR3 protein: CASLTSGTYNEQFF
J gene: TRBJ2-1
D gene: TRBD2
V gene: TRBV7-9
clone size: NA

CDR3 DNA: TGTGCCAGTGGGACTAGCGGGGTTACAGATACGCAGTATTTT
CDR3 protein: CASGTSGVTDTQYF
J gene: TRBJ2-3
D gene: TRBD2
V gene: TRBV7-9
clone size: NA

CDR3 DNA: TGTGCCACCAGACAGGGGGCGAACGGCTACACCTTC
CDR3 protein: CATRQGANGYTF
J gene: TRBJ1-2
D gene: TRBD1
V gene: TRBV6-5
clone size: NA

CDR3 DNA: TGTGCCAGCAACGGAGGGCCCCGGACAGATACGCAGTATTTT
CDR3 protein: CASNGGPRTDTQYF
J gene: TRBJ2-3
D gene: NA
V gene: TRBV6-4
clone size: NA

CDR3 DNA: TGTGCCAGCAGCTCCCGGCTTCGGACTGGTGGCGACGAGCAGTACTTC
CDR3 protein: CASSSRLRTGGDEQYF
J gene: TRBJ2-7
D gene: NA
V gene: TRBV7-9
clone size: NA

CDR3 DNA: TGTGCCAGCAGCTTAGGGGGGGCAGATACGCAGTATTTT
CDR3 protein: CASSLGGADTQYF
J gene: TRBJ2-3
D gene: NA
V gene: TRBV5-4
clone size: NA

CDR3 DNA: TGTGCCATCAGTGAGCGTCCGGGCGGGGGGGGTCCAACCGGGGAGCTGTTTTTT
CDR3 protein: CAISERPGGGGPTGELFF
J gene: TRBJ2-2
D gene: TRBD2
V gene: TRBV10-3
clone size: NA

CDR3 DNA: TGCAGTGCTAGAGATGGGGCCAAAGCTTTCTTT
CDR3 protein: CSARDGAKAFF
J gene: TRBJ1-1
D gene: NA
V gene: TRBV20-1
clone size: NA

CDR3 DNA: TGTGCCAGCAGCTTGGGCCCTCAGGCAGGGGGTTACACTGAAGCTTTCTTT
CDR3 protein: CASSLGPQAGGYTEAFF
J gene: TRBJ1-1
D gene: TRBD1
V gene: TRBV5-4
clone size: NA

CDR3 DNA: TGTGCCAGCAGTTTGGGCGGGGCCAACTATGGCTACACCTTC
CDR3 protein: CASSLGGANYGYTF
J gene: TRBJ1-2
D gene: NA
V gene: TRBV28
clone size: NA

CDR3 DNA: TGTGCCAGTAGCAATGGCAGAGGACTGTACTACGAGCAGTACTTC
CDR3 protein: CASSNGRGLYYEQYF
J gene: TRBJ2-7
D gene: NA
V gene: TRBV19
clone size: NA

CDR3 DNA: TGTGCCAGCAGTTACTCGTGGGGGGTAGGCAATGAGCAGTTCTTC
CDR3 protein: CASSYSWGVGNEQFF
J gene: TRBJ2-1
D gene: NA
V gene: TRBV6-5
clone size: NA

CDR3 DNA: TGTGCCAGCAGCTTACAGCGTCAAGAGACCCAGTACTTC
CDR3 protein: CASSLQRQETQYF
J gene: TRBJ2-5
D gene: NA
V gene: TRBV7-2
clone size: NA

CDR3 DNA: TGTGCCAGCAGACGGACAGGGGCAGATACGCAGTATTTT
CDR3 protein: CASRRTGADTQYF
J gene: TRBJ2-3
D gene: TRBD1
V gene: TRBV6-1
clone size: NA

CDR3 DNA: TGTGCCAGCAGCGGAGACGGTAGCGGAGGAAGCTCCTACAATGAGCAGTTCTTC
CDR3 protein: CASSGDGSGGSSYNEQFF
J gene: TRBJ2-1
D gene: NA
V gene: TRBV9
clone size: NA

CDR3 DNA: TGTGCCAGTAGTATAGGACAGGGAAACACTGAAGCTTTCTTT
CDR3 protein: CASSIGQGNTEAFF
J gene: TRBJ1-1
D gene: TRBD1
V gene: TRBV19
clone size: few

CDR3 DNA: TGTGCCAGCAGCCCAAGACTCTCCTACGAGCAGTACTTC
CDR3 protein: CASSPRLSYEQYF
J gene: TRBJ2-7
D gene: NA
V gene: TRBV6-1
clone size: NA

CDR3 DNA: TGTGCCACCACAGACAGGGCTTCTGGGCAGCCCCAGCATTTT
CDR3 protein: CATTDRASGQPQHF
J gene: TRBJ1-5
D gene: TRBD1
V gene: TRBV2
clone size: NA

CDR3 DNA: TGTGCCAGCAGCTCCGGGGGTCTGAACGAGCAGTACTTC
CDR3 protein: CASSSGGLNEQYF
J gene: TRBJ2-7
D gene: NA
V gene: TRBV5-6
clone size: NA

CDR3 DNA: TGTGCCAGCAGCCCCACGACAGGGTTGATCACTGAAGCTTTCTTT
CDR3 protein: CASSPTTGLITEAFF
J gene: TRBJ1-1
D gene: TRBD1
V gene: TRBV7-2
clone size: NA

CDR3 DNA: TGTGCCAGCTCCCCGGGACAGGTGAACACTGAAGCTTTCTTT
CDR3 protein: CASSPGQVNTEAFF
J gene: TRBJ1-1
D gene: TRBD1
V gene: TRBV18
clone size: NA

CDR3 DNA: TGCGCCAGCAGCTTGGTCGTGAACACTGAAGCTTTCTTT
CDR3 protein: CASSLVVNTEAFF
J gene: TRBJ1-1
D gene: NA
V gene: TRBV5-1
clone size: few

CDR3 DNA: TGTGCCAGTAGCCACGGGGGAGCAGGCCATCAGCCCCAGCATTTT
CDR3 protein: CASSHGGAGHQPQHF
J gene: TRBJ1-5
D gene: NA
V gene: TRBV19
clone size: NA

CDR3 DNA: TGTGCCAGCAGCTTGTTGGCTACCGGGGGTTACAATGAGCAGTTCTTC
CDR3 protein: CASSLLATGGYNEQFF
J gene: TRBJ2-1
D gene: NA
V gene: TRBV5-4
clone size: NA

CDR3 DNA: TGTGCCAGCAGTTGGACAGGGTCCCAAGAGACCCAGTACTTC
CDR3 protein: CASSWTGSQETQYF
J gene: TRBJ2-5
D gene: TRBD1
V gene: TRBV6-5
clone size: few

CDR3 DNA: TGCGCCAGCACCAGGACAGGGGGTTCGGTCTTGAATGGCTACACCTTC
CDR3 protein: CASTRTGGSVLNGYTF
J gene: TRBJ1-2
D gene: TRBD1
V gene: TRBV5-1
clone size: NA

CDR3 DNA: TGCGCCAGCAGCCAAACCGACGCGGATCAGCCCCAGCATTTT
CDR3 protein: CASSQTDADQPQHF
J gene: TRBJ1-5
D gene: NA
V gene: TRBV4-1
clone size: few

CDR3 DNA: TGTGCCAGCTCACCACCGGCAGGCACATCGACCCAGTACTTC
CDR3 protein: CASSPPAGTSTQYF
J gene: TRBJ2-5
D gene: NA
V gene: TRBV18
clone size: NA

CDR3 DNA: TGTGCCAGCAGGCGGGGGACGGGTCCTAACTATGGCTACACCTTC
CDR3 protein: CASRRGTGPNYGYTF
J gene: TRBJ1-2
D gene: NA
V gene: TRBV2
clone size: NA

CDR3 DNA: TGTGCCTGGAGTGTACAGAACACCGGGGAGCTGTTTTTT
CDR3 protein: CAWSVQNTGELFF
J gene: TRBJ2-2
D gene: NA
V gene: TRBV30
clone size: few

CDR3 DNA: TGTGCCATCAGTGAAACGGATCAGCCCCAGCATTTT
CDR3 protein: CAISETDQPQHF
J gene: TRBJ1-5
D gene: NA
V gene: TRBV10-3
clone size: NA

CDR3 DNA: TGTGCCAGTAGCCATGACAGGGCTAGCAATCAGCCCCAGCATTTT
CDR3 protein: CASSHDRASNQPQHF
J gene: TRBJ1-5
D gene: TRBD1
V gene: TRBV19
clone size: NA